This T cell receptor beta chain was sequenced in a study of T cell repertoires in cytomegalovirus infection. TCRdb fed the reads into MiXCR, producing one record per CDR3 protein. The repertoire holds about 830,000 distinct CDR3 sequences, about 33% seen once, with about an eighth in the top ten. The CDR3 totals 14 residues. The V and J ends lost 5 bases and 5 bases respectively, with 15 bases between them. Germline CDR1 and CDR2: MNHEY and SMNVEV (reference sequence). To note about this clonotype: What it recognizes is unknown.

The TCR sequence derives from a human donor in good health (CMV status not recorded). Some clones in this sample may be carry-over from other donors' samples. The specimen was cultured CD8+ T cells from PBMCs, collected from culture after CMV antigen stimulation. The chain combines TRBV27 with TRBJ1-1; TRBD1 is a possible D gene (6 bases). CDR3 residues: CASSGGQPRTEAFF. The DNA for the CDR3 is TGTGCCAGCAGTGGCGGACAGCCCAGGACTGAAGCTTTCTTT.